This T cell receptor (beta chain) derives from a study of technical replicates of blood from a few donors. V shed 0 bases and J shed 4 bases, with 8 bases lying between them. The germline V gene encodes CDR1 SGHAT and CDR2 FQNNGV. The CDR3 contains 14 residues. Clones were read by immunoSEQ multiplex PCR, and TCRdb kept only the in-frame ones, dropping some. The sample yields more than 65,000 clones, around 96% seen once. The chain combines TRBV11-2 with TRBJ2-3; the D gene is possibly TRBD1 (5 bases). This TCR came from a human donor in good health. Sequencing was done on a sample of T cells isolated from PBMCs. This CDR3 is CASSLDRAPDTQYF. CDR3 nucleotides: TGTGCCAGCAGCTTAGACAGGGCTCCAGATACGCAGTATTTT. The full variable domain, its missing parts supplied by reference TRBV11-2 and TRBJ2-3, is EAGVAQSPRYKIIEKRQSVAFWCNPISGHATLYWYQQILGQGPKLLIQFQNNGVVDDSQLPKDRFSAERLKGVDSTLKIQPAKLEDSAVYLCASSLDRAPDTQYFGPGTRLTVL.